Described below is a single T cell receptor (beta chain) sequence and its context. Its antigen is as yet unknown. There are 15 residues in the CDR3. Germline-derived CDR1 and CDR2 are SGHDT and YYEEEE. V was pared by 0 bases and J by 6 bases, with 16 bases between. This sample is drawn from a study of cytomegalovirus exposure and HLA in healthy donors. While the first cohort had hundreds of subjects, the donors belonged to the separate validation cohort of about 110 subjects. Produced via immunoSEQ multiplex PCR; TCRdb's table is partial and in-frame only. The sample gives some 90,000 clones, roughly 96% of which show up once; 0.6% to 0.85% is in the top ten. Study results and limitations: According to a later analysis, TCR clusters from the first cohort tended to co-occur in the roughly 120 validation repertoires. There were three CMV-associated chains whose specificity for CMV antigens was confirmed in vitro. It was approximately 170 TCR beta chains that were listed as cytomegalovirus-associated.

This receptor was identified in a man in his late teens or twenties in good health and CMV-seronegative. The chain carries TRBV5-6 and TRBJ2-7; D is perhaps TRBD2 (5 bases). The specimen sequenced was PBMCs. The CDR3 is CASSLAYRGSFEQYF. In DNA form, the CDR3 reads TGTGCCAGCAGCTTGGCTTACAGAGGGTCGTTCGAGCAGTACTTC.